Listed below are T cell receptor beta chains from one sample, sequenced in a study of memory CD4+ T cells and cytomegalovirus serostatus. This table comes from immunoSEQ multiplex PCR, and its TCRdb copy is limited to in-frame clones, with some not included. The data show roughly 56,000 clones, over 80% seen once. Sequencing input: memory CD4+ T cells from blood. The receptors here all came from an adult in good health and CMV-seronegative. Both conserved end residues are trimmed from each CDR3. Fields, in order: V gene, J gene, CDR3 protein.

TRBV6-1	TRBJ2-3	ASSTGGADTQY
TRBV5-4	TRBJ2-3	ASRRTGGEDTQY
TRBV6-5	TRBJ2-1	ASSYAHDRGEQF
TRBV6-5	TRBJ1-3	ASSSTGGSGNTIY
TRBV10-3	TRBJ1-4	AIRHDTTNEKLF
TRBV19	TRBJ2-7	ASSKQGPYEQY
TRBV19	TRBJ2-7	ASSIDLLRAAGDEQY
TRBV7-2	TRBJ2-3	ASSPSGARDTQY
TRBV4-2	TRBJ1-6	ASSQADTRGNSPLH
TRBV5-4	TRBJ1-2	ASRDMDAYGYT
TRBV11-1	TRBJ1-2	ASSLGTGGGYGYT
TRBV10-3	TRBJ1-2	AITQDREVGGYT
TRBV2	TRBJ2-3	ASSEEGTGLDTQY
TRBV5-6	TRBJ2-4	ASSLDLDRGNIQY
TRBV4-2	TRBJ1-2	ASSLEVEMENT
TRBV4-1	TRBJ2-2	ASSPHSRTFTGELF
TRBV6-6	TRBJ1-2	ASRGGRDRGPGYT
TRBV19	TRBJ1-1	ASSHSRAGGNTEAF
TRBV5-4	TRBJ1-4	ASSLGWDREKLF
TRBV27	TRBJ1-1	ASSLQGTLNTEAF
TRBV28	TRBJ2-7	ASSLSGRTYEQY
TRBV7-2	TRBJ1-4	ASSLGGAGEKLF
TRBV19	TRBJ2-2	ASKGLIGTAGELF
TRBV10-3	TRBJ2-1	AVGAGAADNEQF
TRBV7-3	TRBJ1-1	ASSVNRDTEAF
TRBV6-5	TRBJ2-5	ASSPGTGGGTQY
TRBV5-6	TRBJ1-4	ASSRDLGQGFLF
TRBV7-2	TRBJ1-5	ASSLEGATQPQH
TRBV5-4	TRBJ1-1	ASTLLGLNTEAF
TRBV2	TRBJ2-7	ASSGTGGEQY
TRBV5-5	TRBJ2-5	ASSWEEQLTQY
TRBV7-9	TRBJ1-3	ASSLARSRLSGNTIY
TRBV12-5	TRBJ1-4	ARPPGTANEKLF
TRBV4-3	TRBJ1-2	ASSPQVGPGNGGYT
TRBV5-4	TRBJ2-5	ASSSGTGGETQY
TRBV4-3	TRBJ2-3	ASSQGTTYPTDTQY
TRBV6-1	TRBJ2-7	ASITPGLGLYEQY
TRBV29-1	TRBJ1-2	SVGRGVSGYT
TRBV11-2	TRBJ2-1	ASSLRSSVNEQF
TRBV28	TRBJ1-4	ASSSPTEKLF
TRBV7-9	TRBJ1-2	ASSLGSRVYGYT
TRBV5-4	TRBJ1-1	ASSLAGQGKRNTEAF
TRBV7-7	TRBJ2-7	ASSPGTGTYEQY
TRBV28	TRBJ1-2	ASSVTSDGYT
TRBV5-1	TRBJ2-3	ASSGGDQWTSDTQY
TRBV11-2	TRBJ1-1	ASSTGLQGEAF
TRBV11-2	TRBJ1-6	ASSHIRGARGGSPLH
TRBV5-4	TRBJ2-5	ASSPRTGQETQY
TRBV11-2	TRBJ2-2	ASSFRGAPNTGELF
TRBV9	TRBJ1-4	ASSSYWGRDEKLF
TRBV4-1	TRBJ1-4	ASSPGQGRGNEKLF
TRBV6-5	TRBJ1-5	ASSSQGNQPQH
TRBV27	TRBJ2-2	ASSLGRTGELF
TRBV5-6	TRBJ2-7	ASSFGPAFSYEQY
TRBV5-8	TRBJ1-2	ASSRTGLTNYGYT
TRBV27	TRBJ1-2	ASLDRVGGYT